The 8 T cell receptor beta chains below were found in one sample sequenced in a study of breast tumors, draining lymph nodes, adjacent tissues. MiXCR, run by TCRdb on the multiplex PCR reads, gives a single entry per CDR3 protein. This sample has tens of thousands of distinct CDR3 sequences, with 23% found just once. Sequenced material: breast tumor tissue. The receptors stem from a female donor with breast cancer. Some clones in this sample may be carry-over from other donors' samples.

This clonotype occurred many times. The J gene is TRBJ2-3, the V gene TRBV24-1, with D uncertain. This CDR3 comprises 13 residues. Germline CDR1 is KGHDR and CDR2 is SFDVKD. Trimming pared 5 bases from V and 5 bases from J, leaving 10 bases between. CDR3 DNA: TGTGCCACCAGTGCGCATTATGAAGATACGCAGTATTTT. It translates to CATSAHYEDTQYF.

This clonotype was counted at least ten times. The chain has TRBV6-5 and TRBJ2-7, with D tentatively TRBD1 (6 bases). The length of the CDR3 is 13 residues. Germline V CDR1 and CDR2: MNHEY, SVGAGI. The germline V and J ends were trimmed by 5 bases and 7 bases, with 15 bases remaining between them. The CDR3 spells CASSGRGLGEQYF. The CDR3 bases are TGTGCCAGCAGTGGCAGGGGCCTTGGGGAGCAGTACTTC.

The chain employs TRBV11-1 and TRBJ2-3; tentative D call: TRBD2 (7 bases). V gave up 5 bases and J gave up 3 bases, with 15 bases separating them. CDR3 length equals 15 residues. Germline V gene sequence: CDR1 SGHAT, CDR2 FQDESV (reference sequence). In DNA, the CDR3 is TGTGCCAGCAGCAGACGGGGGGCCCGGACAGATACGCAGTATTTT. Encoded protein: CASSRRGARTDTQYF.

About this clonotype itself: A read error may explain this, as a much larger clone is one base away. CDR3 protein: CAGTRRGLPAYEQYF. CDR3 nucleotides: TGTGCCGGTACTCGTCGGGGCCTTCCCGCCTACGAGCAGTACTTC. V is TRBV5-4 and J is TRBJ2-7; TRBD1 or TRBD2 may be the D gene (5 bases each). Deletions cut 10 bases from V and 2 bases from J, with 22 bases between. CDR3 size: 15 residues. Looked up from germline, CDR1 is SGHNT and CDR2 is YYREEE (reference sequence).

The table lists this clonotype with many counts. The chain uses TRBV20-1 and TRBJ2-5; TRBD1 agrees at 11 bases. Trimming removed 0 bases from V and 6 bases from J; junction bases left unmatched: 6. Germline V gives CDR1 DFQATT, CDR2 SNEGSKA (reference sequence). The CDR3 runs to 15 residues. CDR3 region: CSARDGDRGWQTQYF. CDR3 sequence (DNA): TGCAGTGCTAGAGATGGGGACAGGGGGTGGCAGACCCAGTACTTC.

This clonotype was seen at least ten times. The CDR3 nucleotides read TGTGCCAGCAGTGAACGGAGGGGGGGGGTGGGCATAGAGGAGACCCAGTACTTC. It is translated as CASSERRGGVGIEETQYF. This chain uses TRBV6-1 with TRBJ2-5; maybe TRBD2 (7 bases). The CDR3 is 18 amino acids. Germline V gives CDR1 MNHNS, CDR2 SASEGT. V was trimmed by 2 bases and J by 5 bases, leaving 24 bases between them.

This clonotype was seen once. The rearrangement joins TRBV7-6 to TRBJ2-2; D tentatively reads TRBD1 or TRBD2 (5 bases each). In germline, CDR1 is SGHVS, CDR2 FNYEAQ. V was shortened by 1 base and J by 5 bases, with 17 bases between the two germline ends. The CDR3 runs to 17 residues. This chain's CDR3 is CASSLESGTTPTGELFF. In nucleotides, the CDR3 is TGTGCCAGCAGCTTAGAGTCGGGGACGACTCCGACCGGGGAGCTGTTTTTT. The full variable domain, completed using reference TRBV7-6 and TRBJ2-2, is GAGVSQSPRYKVTKRGQDVALRCDPISGHVSLYWYRQALGQGPEFLTYFNYEAQQDKSGLPNDRFSAERPEGSISTLTIQRTEQRDSAMYRCASSLESGTTPTGELFFGEGSRLTVL.

This clonotype occurred many times. The V call is TRBV5-1, the J call TRBJ2-5, with 7 positions matching TRBD1. The trim removed 0 bases at V and 4 bases at J, leaving 0 bases unmatched. The CDR3 is 13 amino acids. The germline CDR1 and CDR2 sequences are SGHRS and YFSETQ. The CDR3 DNA reads TGCGCCAGCAGCTTGGACAGGGGAGAGACCCAGTACTTC. Residues: CASSLDRGETQYF.